This entry lists 18 T cell receptor beta chains sequenced from one sample in a study of blood T cell repertoires in COVID-19. The table came from immunoSEQ multiplex PCR; TCRdb's copy has only in-frame clones and leaves some out. Of around 42,000 clones in the sample, 70% to 90% were seen once. The source material was peripheral blood. Receptor source: a man aged 65 to 79 with acute or convalescent COVID-19.

The chain carries TRBV12-5 and TRBJ2-1; possibly TRBD2 for D (7 bases). The ends were cut back, 4 bases at V and 7 bases at J, with 14 bases in the middle. The CDR3 is 14 residues long. CDR1 is LGHNT and CDR2 is FRNRAP in the germline V gene. The CDR3: CASGSGGGGNEQFF. CDR3 bases: TGTGCTAGTGGTTCCGGAGGGGGGGGGAATGAGCAGTTCTTC.

J is TRBJ1-1 and V is TRBV19; 9 positions agree with TRBD1. This CDR3 region has 14 residues. Unmatched junction bases numbered 6, after V lost 6 bases and J lost 4 bases. From germline, CDR1 is LNHDA and CDR2 SQIVND (reference sequence). The CDR3 nucleotides are TGTGCCAGTAGCAACAGGGGGCGAAGCACTGAAGCTTTCTTT. Encoded protein: CASSNRGRSTEAFF.

Only a few counts were recorded for this clone. The chain uses TRBV25-1 and TRBJ1-2, with D possibly matching TRBD1 (6 bases). Germline lookup yields CDR1 MGHDK and CDR2 SYGVNS. The CDR3 extends over 13 amino acids. V lost 2 bases and J 4 bases, leaving 8 bases between the germline ends. The CDR3 sequence is CASSEGQSYGYTF. CDR3 DNA: TGTGCCAGCAGTGAAGGACAGTCCTATGGCTACACCTTC.

The chain uses TRBV2 and TRBJ2-5; the match to TRBD1 covers 8 bases. With V trimmed by 11 bases and J by 5 bases, 7 bases remained unmatched. In germline, CDR1 is SNHLY, CDR2 FYNNEI. This CDR3 region has 12 residues. The CDR3 protein is CAGQGAGETQYF. The CDR3 bases are TGTGCCGGTCAGGGGGCGGGGGAGACCCAGTACTTC.

The chain combines TRBV5-1 with TRBJ1-1; TRBD1 is a possible D gene (5 bases). The ends were cut back, 1 base at V and 0 bases at J, with 7 bases in the middle. Per the germline V gene, CDR1 is SGHRS and CDR2 is YFSETQ. The CDR3 consists of 14 residues. Here the CDR3 reads CASSLQGMNTEAFF. In DNA, the CDR3 is TGCGCCAGCAGCTTGCAGGGTATGAACACTGAAGCTTTCTTT.

This chain uses TRBV7-8 with TRBJ2-1, with 16 bases matching TRBD2. The germline CDR1 and CDR2 sequences are SGHVS and FQNEAQ. The CDR3 totals 21 residues. With V trimmed by 3 bases and J by 0 bases, 11 bases remained unmatched. For the CDR3, the DNA is TGTGCCAGCAGCTTCACAAACTCCGGGACTAGCGGGAGGGCCTCCTACAATGAGCAGTTCTTC. Protein product: CASSFTNSGTSGRASYNEQFF.

The gene calls are TRBV28 and TRBJ2-2, with unresolved D. This CDR3 contains 12 residues. From germline, CDR1 is MDHEN and CDR2 SYDVKM. CDR3 region: CISRANTGELFF. The DNA of the CDR3 is TGTATATCCCGGGCGAACACCGGGGAGCTGTTTTTT.

The rearrangement uses TRBV19 and TRBJ1-2; D not resolved. CDR1 is LNHDA and CDR2 is SQIVND in the germline V gene (reference sequence). V shed 10 bases and J shed 4 bases, with 22 bases lying between them. The CDR3 totals 15 residues. CDR3: CATLFGSGGFYGYTF. As DNA, the CDR3 is TGTGCCACCCTATTCGGGTCAGGCGGGTTCTATGGCTACACCTTC.

The chain carries TRBV7-2 and TRBJ1-5; 11 nucleotides agree with TRBD1. The V gene end was trimmed by 5 bases and the J gene end by 7 bases; junction bases not matched to a gene: 7. This CDR3 is built from 15 residues. Germline lookup yields CDR1 SGHTA and CDR2 FQGNSA. In nucleotides, the CDR3 is TGTGCCAGCAGCGATCGGGACAGGGGGGTCCAGCCCCAGCATTTT. Translated: CASSDRDRGVQPQHF.

The chain recombines TRBV4-2 with TRBJ1-2; 7 bases agree with TRBD1. Looked up from germline, CDR1 is LGHNA and CDR2 is YNFKEQ. V gave up 3 bases and J gave up 4 bases; unmatched junction bases: 8. The CDR3 sequence is 15 residues long. CDR3 in amino acids: CASSHDRVSLYGYTF. Here the CDR3 DNA reads TGTGCCAGCAGCCATGACAGGGTGTCTCTCTATGGCTACACCTTC.

This clone was picked up one time. This sequence joins TRBV7-2 and TRBJ2-7; 10 positions match TRBD1. J gave up 1 base and V 0 bases, and 6 bases lay outside the gene matches. The CDR3 has 17 amino acids. Germline loops: CDR1 SGHTA, CDR2 FQGNSA. DNA of the CDR3: TGTGCCAGCAGCTTAGCGGGGACAGGGGTCCTTTCCTACGAGCAGTACTTC. This gives the protein CASSLAGTGVLSYEQYF.

This clone appeared a single time. The chain uses TRBV28 and TRBJ1-2; TRBD1 matches 12 bases. The CDR3 is 17 residues long. Germline loops: CDR1 MDHEN, CDR2 SYDVKM. V was clipped by 6 bases and J by 7 bases; unmatched bases: 15. CDR3 in DNA: TGTGCCAGCAGAACCGGGACAGGGGGCTTTACCCCGTTTGGCTACACCTTC. Encoded protein: CASRTGTGGFTPFGYTF.

This chain connects TRBV5-5 to TRBJ1-2, with D possibly matching TRBD1 (5 bases). The CDR3 loop spans 14 amino acids. Per germline, CDR1 SGHKS and CDR2 YYEKEE (reference sequence). The V end lost 0 bases, the J end lost 3 bases, and 9 bases lay between the germline ends. DNA for the CDR3: TGTGCCAGCAGCTTGGCCAGGGTTGACTATGGCTACACCTTC. Residues: CASSLARVDYGYTF.

The rearrangement uses TRBV28 and TRBJ2-7, with D possibly being TRBD2 (5 bases). Germline CDR1 is MDHEN and CDR2 is SYDVKM. The CDR3 is made up of 15 amino acids. Trimming took 6 bases from V and 6 from J, leaving 21 bases between them. The DNA of the CDR3 is TGTGCCAGCAGCAAATCCGGGGTCTTAAGGCCCGAGCAGTACTTC. Encoded protein: CASSKSGVLRPEQYF.

V is TRBV5-1 and J is TRBJ2-7; TRBD1 matches at 10 bases. Unmatched junction bases numbered 6, after V lost 5 bases and J lost 4 bases. The germline gives CDR1 SGHRS, CDR2 YFSETQ. The CDR3 has 14 amino acids. DNA for the CDR3: TGCGCCAGCAGACTGACAGGGGGCGGGTACGAGCAGTACTTC. The encoded protein is CASRLTGGGYEQYF.

Only one count was recorded for this clone. The CDR3 DNA is TGCAGCGCTGGGACAGGGAACACTGAAGCTTTCTTT. Amino acids: CSAGTGNTEAFF. The chain uses TRBV29-1 and TRBJ1-1; 8 nucleotides match TRBD1. The CDR3 runs 12 residues. Germline CDR1 is SQVTM and CDR2 is ANQGSEA. V was clipped by 7 bases and J by 1 base; unmatched bases: 2.

There are a few counts of this clone. The chain carries TRBV5-4 and TRBJ2-7, with TRBD2 matching 10 bases. This CDR3 region has 13 residues. CDR1 is SGHNT and CDR2 is YYREEE in the germline V gene (reference sequence). V lost 7 bases, J lost 4 bases, and 5 bases stayed unmatched. The DNA for the CDR3 is TGTGCCAGCTCCCTTAGCGGGAGGTACGAGCAGTACTTC. Translated: CASSLSGRYEQYF.

J is TRBJ2-3 and V is TRBV3-1 (or the pseudogene TRBV3-2); 8 bases align to TRBD2. The CDR3 is made up of 15 amino acids. Trimming cost V 1 base and J 4 bases; bases outside gene matches: 4. From germline, CDR1 is LGHDT and CDR2 YNNKEL (reference sequence). The CDR3 is CASSQGAGVPDTQYF. The DNA for the CDR3 is TGTGCCAGCAGCCAAGGAGCGGGAGTCCCAGATACGCAGTATTTT.